In its sample, the clone carrying this T cell receptor (beta chain) was seen many times. V gave up 5 bases and J gave up 0 bases, with 8 bases separating them. CDR3 length: 12 residues. Germline V gives CDR1 SQVTM, CDR2 ANQGSEA. Via MiXCR, TCRdb re-called the RT-PCR reads, giving one row per CDR3 protein. In the table there are about 680,000 distinct CDR3 sequences, approximately 14% of which are singletons. This TCR was recovered from a female donor in good health, serving as a healthy control. V usage is TRBV29-1 and J usage is TRBJ2-7; D call uncertain. Source material: memory CD4+ T cells from blood. CDR3 bases: TGCAGCGTTTCGGACGGCTCCTACGAGCAGTACTTC. Its protein is CSVSDGSYEQYF.